This T cell receptor (beta chain) was captured in a study of blood T cell repertoires in COVID-19. Original analysis: From reference gene primer amplification, estimates of nucleated cell counts were derived. The repertoire was sequenced with immunoSEQ multiplex PCR; TCRdb's copy has only in-frame clones and lacks some. The D gene and trimming were derived from the DNA, and the V and J assignments and clone size from that table. This table has under 200,000 clones, 79% appearing once. Germline CDR1 and CDR2: SGHRS and YFSETQ. The CDR3 length is 14 residues. Losses at the gene ends were 5 bases for V and 8 bases for J; bases not matched to a gene: 12.

J is TRBJ1-2 and V is TRBV5-1; 7 positions match TRBD1. This TCR was recovered from a woman aged 55-70 years with COVID-19, enrolled during active disease. Sequenced sample: peripheral blood. The CDR3 protein is CASRAGQPWSGYTF. The CDR3 coding sequence is TGCGCCAGCAGGGCGGGACAGCCATGGTCGGGCTACACCTTC. The variable domain in full, completed from reference TRBV5-1 and TRBJ1-2, reads KAGVTQTPRYLIKTRGQQVTLSCSPISGHRSVSWYQQTPGQGLQFLFEYFSETQRNKGNFPGRFSGRQFSNSRSEMNVSTLELGDSALYLCASRAGQPWSGYTFGSGTRLTVV.